One sample yielded the 12 T cell receptor beta chains listed below, sequenced in a study of CD8+ T cells in alopecia areata. Extracted RNA was reverse transcribed, and the resulting cDNA served as sequencing template. Assay: immunoSEQ multiplex PCR; the TCRdb copy retains only in-frame clones and omits some. Among under 85,000 clones listed, 40% to 50% were seen once. This specimen consisted of CD8+ T cells sorted from blood, obtained at week 0. These receptors were collected from a human donor with alopecia areata.

This clone was recorded many times. The chain is built from TRBV11-2 and TRBJ2-7; D unclear. This CDR3 region has 12 residues. Trimming removed 3 bases at V and 3 bases at J, with 6 bases between. From germline, CDR1 is SGHAT and CDR2 FQNNGV. CDR3 sequence (DNA): TGTGCCAGCAGCTTTAAGAGCTACGAGCAGTACTTC. Its translation: CASSFKSYEQYF.

The sample holds a few counts of this clone. The chain links TRBV5-4 to TRBJ2-3; no clear D gene. Germline V CDR1 and CDR2: SGHNT, YYREEE (reference sequence). The CDR3 is made up of 15 amino acids. Trimming shortened V by 4 bases and J by 1 base, and 13 bases separated the two germline ends. For the CDR3, the DNA is TGTGCCAGCAGCAGCCCACGTGGGGGCACAGATACGCAGTATTTT. Protein: CASSSPRGGTDTQYF.

This rearrangement joins TRBV2 to TRBJ2-3; 9 bases line up with TRBD1. With 4 bases clipped from V and 1 base from J, the junction kept 3 bases outside the gene matches. Per the germline V gene, CDR1 is SNHLY and CDR2 is FYNNEI. CDR3 length: 15 residues. The CDR3 spells CASSGTGDRTDTQYF. CDR3 nucleotide sequence: TGTGCCAGCAGTGGGACAGGGGATCGCACAGATACGCAGTATTTT.

The chain combines TRBV4-3 with TRBJ2-7; 10 bases align to TRBD1. CDR1 and CDR2 (germline): LGHNA, YSLEER. CDR3 size: 15 residues. The V segment lost 0 bases and the J segment 3 bases; nucleotides outside the gene matches: 2. The chain's CDR3 is CASSQEGQGFYEQYF. The CDR3 DNA sequence: TGCGCCAGCAGCCAAGAGGGACAGGGGTTCTACGAGCAGTACTTC.

This clone has just one count. J is TRBJ1-2 and V is TRBV11-2; D remains ambiguous. V shed 0 bases and J shed 6 bases, with 5 bases lying between them. This CDR3 region has 12 residues. CDR1 is SGHAT and CDR2 is FQNNGV in the germline V gene. The CDR3 DNA follows: TGTGCCAGCAGCTTAGACGGGCATGGCTACACCTTC. It specifies CASSLDGHGYTF.

This clone was seen a few times. The genes are TRBV25-1 and TRBJ1-5; no clear D. Deletions cut 2 bases from V and 4 bases from J, with 3 bases between. CDR1 is MGHDK and CDR2 is SYGVNS in the germline V gene. This CDR3 has 12 amino acids. CDR3 in amino acids: CASSEGNQPQHF. The CDR3 coding sequence is TGTGCCAGCAGTGAAGGGAATCAGCCCCAGCATTTT. Complete variable domain (other parts from reference TRBV25-1 and TRBJ1-5): EADIYQTPRYLVIGTGKKITLECSQTMGHDKMYWYQQDPGMELHLIHYSYGVNSTEKGDLSSESTVSRIRTEHFPLTLESARPSHTSQYLCASSEGNQPQHFGDGTRLSIL.

In its sample, this clone was seen a few times. The gene calls are TRBV7-8 and TRBJ2-1; D uncertain. Germline CDR1 and CDR2: SGHVS and FQNEAQ. The CDR3 consists of 11 residues. The DNA of the CDR3 is TGTTCGGCCGTTTCCTACAATGAGCAGTTCTTC. Its protein product is CSAVSYNEQFF.

This clone appeared many times. The chain joins TRBV4-1 to TRBJ1-4; D gene ambiguous. The CDR3 extends over 16 amino acids. CDR1 and CDR2 (germline): MGHRA, YSYEKL. V gave up 4 bases and J gave up 0 bases, with 12 bases separating them. CDR3 nucleotide sequence: TGCGCCAGCAGCCGACACAGAGATGCAACTAATGAAAAACTGTTTTTT. Amino acid sequence: CASSRHRDATNEKLFF.

The J gene is TRBJ1-2, the V gene TRBV30; D ambiguous. The CDR3 runs to 13 residues. Germline lookup yields CDR1 GTSNPN and CDR2 SVGIG (reference sequence). Trimming shortened V by 4 bases and J by 1 base, and 10 bases separated the two germline ends. CDR3 DNA sequence: TGTGCCTGGAAGGCAGCCTATAACTATGGCTACACCTTC. It specifies CAWKAAYNYGYTF.

This clone was counted only a few times. V is TRBV15 and J is TRBJ1-5; D not certain. V was clipped by 4 bases and J by 7 bases, with 17 bases between them. The CDR3 consists of 15 residues. Per the germline V gene, CDR1 is LNHNV and CDR2 is YYDKDF (reference sequence). The CDR3 DNA sequence: TGTGCCACCAGCACGGGCCCGCCGGGGAGACAGCCCCAGCATTTT. This sequence encodes CATSTGPPGRQPQHF. Based on the CDR3 plus reference TRBV15 and TRBJ1-5, the full variable domain is DAMVIQNPRYQVTQFGKPVTLSCSQTLNHNVMYWYQQKSSQAPKLLFHYYDKDFNNEADTPDNFQSRRPNTSFCFLDIRSPGLGDTAMYLCATSTGPPGRQPQHFGDGTRLSIL.

This clone was seen only a few times. The V call is TRBV28, the J call TRBJ2-1; D is ambiguous. V gave up 2 bases and J gave up 0 bases, with 8 bases separating them. Germline values: CDR1 MDHEN, CDR2 SYDVKM. This CDR3 has 15 amino acids. For the CDR3, the DNA is TGTGCCAGCAGTTTACCAAAATCCTCCTACAATGAGCAGTTCTTC. It is translated as CASSLPKSSYNEQFF.

This sequence joins TRBV29-1 and TRBJ2-1; D is perhaps TRBD1 or TRBD2 (5 bases each). The germline V gene encodes CDR1 SQVTM and CDR2 ANQGSEA. The CDR3 has 14 residues. V was shortened by 4 bases and J by 5 bases, with 15 bases between the two germline ends. Here the CDR3 reads CSVVGREGHNEQFF. Written as DNA, the CDR3 is TGCAGCGTTGTTGGTCGCGAGGGACACAATGAGCAGTTCTTC.